These 22 T cell receptor beta chains share one sample of origin, sequenced in a study of radiation and T cells in renal cell carcinoma. Time point meaning: baseline pretreatment blood. Sample treatment: 15 Gy SBRT to primary tumor, nephrectomy 4 weeks later. Here immunoSEQ multiplex PCR was the method, and the copy in TCRdb shows in-frame clones only, minus some. The table records some 120,000 clones, roughly 80% of them present only once. The sample in question was blood, obtained from a patient whose treatment included radiotherapy and nephrectomy. These TCRs come from a woman aged 60-75 years with renal cell carcinoma.

This clone was observed a few times. The chain is built from TRBV5-4 and TRBJ2-3; maybe TRBD2 (6 bases). Looked up from germline, CDR1 is SGHNT and CDR2 is YYREEE (reference sequence). The CDR3 runs to 15 residues. The V end lost 3 bases, the J end lost 1 base, and 12 bases lay between the germline ends. This CDR3 reads CASSSAGKGTDTQYF. CDR3 DNA sequence: TGTGCCAGCAGCTCCGCGGGGAAGGGCACAGATACGCAGTATTTT.

This rearrangement joins TRBV6-6 to TRBJ2-2; tentative D call: TRBD2 (6 bases). Trimming removed 7 bases at V and 0 bases at J, with 12 bases between. The V gene's germline CDR1 is MNHNY and CDR2 SVGAGI (reference sequence). The CDR3 loop spans 15 amino acids. CDR3 bases: TGTGCCAGCAACATAGCGGAAGCGAACACCGGGGAGCTGTTTTTT. This gives the protein CASNIAEANTGELFF.

The genes are TRBV6-5 and TRBJ1-6; no clear D. Germline V gene sequence: CDR1 MNHEY, CDR2 SVGAGI. The V end lost 0 bases, the J end lost 10 bases, and 10 bases lay between the germline ends. The CDR3 has 14 residues. The CDR3 spells CASSYSGLKSPLHF. CDR3 bases: TGTGCCAGCAGTTACTCAGGGCTGAAATCACCCCTCCACTTT.

V and J are TRBV9 and TRBJ2-7; possible D gene TRBD2, 5 bases. Germline V gene sequence: CDR1 SGDLS, CDR2 YYNGEE. With 2 bases removed from V and 1 base from J, the gap between germline ends came to 13 bases. The CDR3 is 15 residues long. The CDR3 region has the DNA TGTGCCAGCAGCGTCTCCTCCGGGGAGTCCTACGAGCAGTACTTC. Its protein is CASSVSSGESYEQYF.

The chain couples TRBV7-6 to TRBJ2-7, with 8 bases identical to TRBD2. Germline assignment: CDR1 SGHVS and CDR2 FNYEAQ. Trimming took 1 base from V and 3 from J; bases not matched to a gene: 5. The CDR3 covers 15 residues. CDR3 sequence (DNA): TGTGCCAGCAGCTTAGGGACTAGCCTTAACTACGAGCAGTACTTC. Its translation is CASSLGTSLNYEQYF.

The chain links TRBV14 to TRBJ2-2; no definite D call. The CDR3 length is 16 residues. Germline V gene sequence: CDR1 SGHDN, CDR2 FVKESK. The V gene lost 6 bases and the J gene lost 5 bases, with 19 bases spanning the gap. CDR3 coding DNA: TGTGCCAGCAGTCACACAGCCGACCGCAGGACCGGGGAGCTGTTTTTT. Protein sequence: CASSHTADRRTGELFF.

The J gene is TRBJ1-4, the V gene TRBV4-1, with D unresolved. Germline-derived CDR1 and CDR2 are MGHRA and YSYEKL. Between the trimmed V and J ends, which lost 0 bases and 3 bases, there was a span of 14 bases. The CDR3 extends over 17 amino acids. CDR3 protein: CASSQEVGIEANEKLFF. The CDR3 DNA reads TGCGCCAGCAGCCAAGAGGTGGGGATCGAAGCTAATGAAAAACTGTTTTTT.

V and J are TRBV5-1 and TRBJ1-3, with D unclear. The germline V and J ends were trimmed by 4 bases and 0 bases, with 11 bases remaining between them. CDR3 length equals 15 residues. The germline V gene encodes CDR1 SGHRS and CDR2 YFSETQ. The CDR3 sequence is CASSQVASSGNTIYF. Here the CDR3 DNA reads TGCGCCAGCAGCCAGGTCGCAAGCTCTGGAAACACCATATATTTT.

The chain joins TRBV11-1 to TRBJ1-1; a weak D match, TRBD1 (6 bases). Trimming stripped 2 bases from V and 6 bases from J, with 16 bases between. Germline V gene sequence: CDR1 SGHAT, CDR2 FQDESV (reference sequence). The length of the CDR3 is 15 residues. CDR3 loop: CASSLRGIQGSEAFF. The CDR3 bases are TGTGCCAGCAGCTTAAGAGGGATTCAGGGGTCTGAAGCTTTCTTT.

This chain links TRBV2 with TRBJ1-5; weak D call: TRBD1 (5 bases). Germline V gene sequence: CDR1 SNHLY, CDR2 FYNNEI. Trimming shortened V by 3 bases and J by 4 bases, and 13 bases separated the two germline ends. The CDR3 is made up of 15 amino acids. In DNA, the CDR3 is TGTGCCAGCAGTGATCGGCAGGGTGGGAATCAGCCCCAGCATTTT. Its protein is CASSDRQGGNQPQHF.

This chain uses TRBV5-1 with TRBJ2-3, with a tentative D call TRBD2 (7 bases). The CDR3 is made up of 15 amino acids. The V end lost 0 bases, the J end lost 3 bases, and 11 bases lay between the germline ends. The V gene's germline CDR1 is SGHRS and CDR2 YFSETQ. CDR3 nucleotides: TGCGCCAGCAGCTTGGGAGGGGGGGCGACAGATACGCAGTATTTT. Its translation is CASSLGGGATDTQYF.

Only a few counts were recorded for this clone. The chain employs TRBV4-2 and TRBJ1-2; tentatively, D is TRBD1 (6 bases). CDR1 LGHNA and CDR2 YNFKEQ come from the germline V gene. V was pared by 0 bases and J by 7 bases, with 15 bases between. This CDR3 spans 15 amino acids. For the CDR3, the DNA is TGTGCCAGCAGCCAAGATCTCGGCAGGGGTTCTGGCTACACCTTC. Translating gives CASSQDLGRGSGYTF.

The rearrangement joins TRBV5-4 to TRBJ2-1; 10 nucleotides agree with TRBD1. Germline-derived CDR1 and CDR2 are SGHNT and YYREEE (reference sequence). Germline trimming cut 0 bases from V and 1 base from J; bases unmatched to any gene: 1. This CDR3 is 16 amino acids long. CDR3 bases: TGTGCCAGCAGCTTGGGACAGGGGGCTTCCTACAATGAGCAGTTCTTC. It is translated as CASSLGQGASYNEQFF.

The chain is built from TRBV29-1 and TRBJ2-7; D is possibly TRBD2 (6 bases). There are 15 residues in the CDR3. Germline CDR1 is SQVTM and CDR2 is ANQGSEA. V shed 6 bases and J shed 2 bases, with 20 bases lying between them. The CDR3 sequence: CSVNAPGRETYEQYF. For the CDR3, the DNA is TGCAGCGTCAACGCCCCGGGACGGGAGACCTACGAGCAGTACTTC.

This chain connects TRBV28 to TRBJ2-1; D is possibly TRBD2 (5 bases). The V end was cut by 4 bases, the J end by 6 bases, with 16 bases between. Germline V gives CDR1 MDHEN, CDR2 SYDVKM. The CDR3 runs to 15 residues. CDR3 in amino acids: CASSSRRLEGNEQFF. DNA of the CDR3: TGTGCCAGCAGTTCCCGTCGGTTAGAGGGCAATGAGCAGTTCTTC.

Judged by abundance, this clone is medium-sized. V usage is TRBV6-1 and J usage is TRBJ1-2, with a tentative D call TRBD1 (6 bases). CDR3 length: 15 amino acids. The germline V gene encodes CDR1 MNHNS and CDR2 SASEGT. V dropped 3 bases and J dropped 6 bases, with 17 bases sitting between them. CDR3 in amino acids: CASSDINRVGNGYTF. CDR3 coding DNA: TGTGCCAGCAGTGATATCAACAGGGTAGGGAATGGCTACACCTTC.

This chain joins TRBV9 and TRBJ1-2, with D uncertain. This CDR3 is built from 13 residues. Trimming removed 5 bases at V and 3 bases at J, with 11 bases between. Per germline, CDR1 SGDLS and CDR2 YYNGEE. DNA of the CDR3: TGTGCCAGCAGTTACGACACGGACTATGGCTACACCTTC. It translates to CASSYDTDYGYTF.

This rearrangement joins TRBV11-2 to TRBJ2-7; D is ambiguous. Germline CDR1 SGHAT, CDR2 FQNNGV. The V end was cut by 3 bases, the J end by 11 bases, with 14 bases between. The CDR3 sequence is 12 residues long. The CDR3 coding sequence is TGTGCCAGCAGCTTGTTACAAGGGAAGGAGTACTTC. Amino acid sequence: CASSLLQGKEYF. The variable domain in full, completed from reference TRBV11-2 and TRBJ2-7, reads EAGVAQSPRYKIIEKRQSVAFWCNPISGHATLYWYQQILGQGPKLLIQFQNNGVVDDSQLPKDRFSAERLKGVDSTLKIQPAKLEDSAVYLCASSLLQGKEYFGPGTRLTVT.

This chain uses TRBV7-6 with TRBJ1-4, with D hard to call. Trimming removed 4 bases from V and 0 bases from J, with 6 bases in between. The CDR3 contains 14 residues. Germline values: CDR1 SGHVS, CDR2 FNYEAQ. The CDR3 sequence: CASSSDPTNEKLFF. For the CDR3, the DNA is TGTGCCAGCAGCTCAGATCCAACTAATGAAAAACTGTTTTTT.

V and J are TRBV4-1 and TRBJ2-2, with TRBD2 identical over 10 bases. The trim removed 7 bases at V and 2 bases at J, leaving 10 bases unmatched. This CDR3 spans 17 amino acids. Germline CDR1 MGHRA, CDR2 YSYEKL. Here the CDR3 reads CASKISGGATNTGELFF. The CDR3 DNA is TGCGCCAGCAAAATAAGCGGGGGGGCGACAAACACCGGGGAGCTGTTTTTT.

This chain uses TRBV28 with TRBJ2-2; D uncertain. V lost 7 bases to trimming and J lost 3 bases, with 9 bases between them. The germline V gene encodes CDR1 MDHEN and CDR2 SYDVKM. This CDR3 is built from 13 residues. Written as DNA, the CDR3 is TGTGCCAGCATCGAAACCCACACCGGGGAGCTGTTTTTT. Translation: CASIETHTGELFF.

This chain uses TRBV10-3 with TRBJ2-5; unclear D gene. CDR3 size: 13 residues. CDR1 and CDR2 (germline): ENHRY, SYGVKD. Trimming pared 6 bases from V and 1 base from J, leaving 9 bases between. The CDR3 reads CAISPTGQETQYF. The CDR3 coding sequence is TGTGCCATCAGCCCGACGGGCCAAGAGACCCAGTACTTC.